Listed below are T cell receptor beta chains from one sample, sequenced in a study of Graves' ophthalmopathy and Graves' hyperthyroidism. From the multiplex PCR reads, TCRdb called clonotypes with MiXCR, one entry per CDR3 protein. The sample has over 650,000 distinct CDR3 sequences, roughly two fifths seen once; the top ten hold 2.5% to 3.5%. Sequencing used peripheral blood. These receptor sequences come from an adult man with Graves' ophthalmopathy. The CDR3 runs from the conserved cysteine through the conserved F or W. The D gene is left open where the match is weak. Part of the rows lack a size; the others show once, few, many or a class for expanded clones.

cdr3_nt | cdr3_aa | clone_size | d_call | j_call | v_call
TGTGCCAGCAGCTTTGGATTAGAAGCTTTCTTT | CASSFGLEAFF | few | NA | TRBJ1-1 | TRBV7-8
TGTGCCAGCAGCTTGCTGGACAGGGAAAAACTGTTTTTT | CASSLLDREKLFF | NA | TRBD1 | TRBJ1-4 | TRBV5-5
TGTGCCAGCAGCTTGGACAACAGGCAGACCCAGTACTTC | CASSLDNRQTQYF | many | NA | TRBJ2-5 | TRBV5-6
TGCGCCAGCAGCCAAGATCGAGCTCGACCCTATGGCTACACCTTC | CASSQDRARPYGYTF | few | NA | TRBJ1-2 | TRBV4-3
TGCGCCAGCAGCCAAGAAGCGAGGTCGTCTGGAAACACCATATATTTT | CASSQEARSSGNTIYF | NA | NA | TRBJ1-3 | TRBV5-4
TGTGCCAGCAGCTTACTTTTGGGGGGCGAGACCCAGTACTTC | CASSLLLGGETQYF | once | NA | TRBJ2-5 | TRBV7-9
TGTGCCACCAGCGGGGCCGGAAGAAACACCATATATTTT | CATSGAGRNTIYF | NA | NA | TRBJ1-3 | TRBV3-1
TGTGCCAGCAGTTTAGGGAGGGCCAAGACCTACGAGCAGCACTTC | CASSLGRAKTYEQHF | NA | NA | TRBJ2-7 | TRBV12-3/TRBV12-4
TGCAGTGCTAGCCCAGGACAGCCTATGAACACTGAAGCTTTCTTT | CSASPGQPMNTEAFF | NA | NA | TRBJ1-1 | TRBV20-1
TGTGCCAGCGGATGGATGAACACCGGGGAGCTGTTTTTT | CASGWMNTGELFF | few | NA | TRBJ2-2 | TRBV19
TGTGCCAGTAGCGATACTAGCGGGACCTTCTACGAGCAGTACTTC | CASSDTSGTFYEQYF | many | TRBD2 | TRBJ2-7 | TRBV19